In this sample, the clone carrying this T cell receptor beta chain turned up a few times. Investigators isolated RNA and reverse transcribed it into cDNA to act as the sequencing template. Assay used: immunoSEQ multiplex PCR; TCRdb lists only in-frame clones, some missing. Of some 210,000 clones listed, approximately 72% are singletons. The data stem from a study of CD8+ T cells in alopecia areata. Treatment indicated: oral pan-JAK inhibitor, 5-10 mg twice daily. CDR3 length: 15 amino acids. The germline V gene encodes CDR1 SGDLS and CDR2 YYNGEE. V gave up 0 bases and J gave up 6 bases, with 15 bases separating them.

This TCR derives from a human donor with alopecia areata. The V gene is TRBV9, the J gene TRBJ1-2, with D maybe TRBD1 (5 bases). The sequencing used CD4+ T cells sorted from blood, collected around week 46, from a patient treated with tofacitinib. The CDR3 bases are TGTGCCAGCAGCGTAGGGTGGGACGCGGTCCATGGCTACACCTTC. Translation gives CASSVGWDAVHGYTF.